A selection of T cell receptor beta chains follows, all from one sample in a study of shared clonotypes between healthy human individuals. TCRdb's copy holds only in-frame clones and misses some; the assay was immunoSEQ multiplex PCR. The data show approximately 640,000 clones, about nine tenths seen once. Sequenced sample: memory CD8+ T cells from PBMCs. The source is a man in his late teens or twenties in good health. Some clones in this sample may be carry-over from other donors' samples. The CDR3 runs from the conserved cysteine through the conserved F or W. A D gene is named only where the DNA matches it firmly.

V gene,D gene,J gene,CDR3 DNA,CDR3 protein
TRBV30,TRBD2,TRBJ2-1,TGTGCCTGGAGTGCCGGGACTAGCGGGACCAATGAGCAGTTCTTC,CAWSAGTSGTNEQFF
TRBV27,TRBD1,TRBJ2-7,TGTGCCAGCAGTTTCGGGACAGGGGTTGAGCAGTACTTC,CASSFGTGVEQYF
TRBV7-9,NA,TRBJ1-1,TGTGCCAGCAGCCCGCGTGGGGGAACGGGGGGCGGAATGAACACTGAAGCTTTCTTT,CASSPRGGTGGGMNTEAFF
TRBV10-1,TRBD2,TRBJ2-5,TGCGCCAGCAGTAAAATAGCGGGAGACTTAGAGACCCAGTACTTC,CASSKIAGDLETQYF
TRBV7-9,NA,TRBJ1-2,TGTGCCAGCAGCTTAGGTGCCGTTGGCTACACCTTC,CASSLGAVGYTF
TRBV7-9,TRBD1,TRBJ1-2,TGTGCCAGCAGAAAGCAGGGGGAACCCTATGGCTACACCTTC,CASRKQGEPYGYTF
TRBV19,TRBD1,TRBJ1-1,TGTGCCGCCTTATCGATGGGGGGACAGGGGGCTCCTGAAGCTTTCTTT,CAALSMGGQGAPEAFF
TRBV5-6,NA,TRBJ2-7,TGTGCCAGCAGCTCGACAGTTTACGAGCAGTACTTC,CASSSTVYEQYF
TRBV5-5,NA,TRBJ2-7,TGTGCCAGCAGCTTGGACACAGGGACCGCCTACGAGCAGTACTTC,CASSLDTGTAYEQYF
TRBV27,TRBD1,TRBJ2-5,TGTGCCAGCAGTCACAGGGGGACAGCCTACCAAGAGACCCAGTACTTC,CASSHRGTAYQETQYF
TRBV15,TRBD1,TRBJ2-7,TGTGCCACCAGCAGACTGCCGGGACAGCCCTACGAGCAGTACTTC,CATSRLPGQPYEQYF